This T cell receptor (beta chain) was recovered during a study of T cell clonality in common variable immunodeficiency. Study-wide results and caveats: Fewer deletions and N-nucleotide insertions were reportedly seen in common variable immunodeficiency TCR beta sequences. Fewer TCRbeta clones were shared among CVID subjects than controls.

This clone was seen many times. Its antigen is unidentified. The CDR3 extends 3 residues past the end of the read, so its final part is completed from the germline J gene. Clones were sequenced by immunoSEQ multiplex PCR, and TCRdb holds only the in-frame ones, with some missing. The sample presents some 50,000 clones, none singletons. The CDR3 consists of 17 residues. The germline gives CDR1 MDHEN, CDR2 SYDVKM. The V end lost 8 bases, the J end lost 0 bases, and 23 bases lay between the germline ends. This TCR was sampled from a person between 18 and 75 years old in good health. The chain joins TRBV28 to TRBJ2-7, with D perhaps TRBD1 (6 bases). Sequencing was carried out using peripheral blood mononuclear cells. The CDR3 bases that were read are TGTGCCAGCGGACAATCTTCCTTAGACAGGAGCTCCTACGAG. It yields the protein CASGQSSLDRSSYE. The full CDR3 sequence reads CASGQSSLDRSSYEQYF.